This T cell receptor (beta chain) was sequenced during a study of T-cell memory formation after mild COVID-19. On the study more broadly: Clustering of TCRs was largely donor specific. General study results and limits: Later expanders leaned CD4+, whereas clones that contracted between day 15 and 85 were balanced CD4/CD8. Pre-infection memory harbored some responding clones, suggesting cross-reactive memory joined.

This clonotype occurred a few times. The antigen remains unidentified. CDR3 size: 11 residues. V lost 5 bases and J lost 6, with 6 bases in between. Germline CDR1 reads ENHRY; CDR2 reads SYGVKD. The 5'RACE method, run with constant-segment primers, produced TCR alpha and TCR beta cDNA libraries (carrying sample barcodes and UMIs). TCRdb reprocessed the 5' RACE reads with MiXCR, giving one entry per CDR3 protein. The sample has about 130,000 distinct CDR3 sequences; 20% to 25% are singletons. The specimen sequenced was PBMCs or a T cell subset sorted from them (not recorded which). The chain has TRBV10-3 and TRBJ2-3; no clear D gene. This clonotype was obtained from an adult woman who had mild COVID-19 (a few samples of this study predate the infection). Cell type and time point are not known. The CDR3 here is CAISLGDTQYF. The CDR3 bases are TGTGCCATCAGTCTGGGGGATACGCAGTATTTT.